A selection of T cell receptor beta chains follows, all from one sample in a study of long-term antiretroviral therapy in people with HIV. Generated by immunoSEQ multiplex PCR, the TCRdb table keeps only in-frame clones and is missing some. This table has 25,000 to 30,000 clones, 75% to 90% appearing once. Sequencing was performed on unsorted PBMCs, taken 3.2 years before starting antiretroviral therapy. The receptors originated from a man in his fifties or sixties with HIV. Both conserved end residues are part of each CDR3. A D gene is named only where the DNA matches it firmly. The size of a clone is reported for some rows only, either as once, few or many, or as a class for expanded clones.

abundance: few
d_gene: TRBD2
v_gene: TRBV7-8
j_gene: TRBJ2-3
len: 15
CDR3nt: TGTGCCAGTCCTATAGCGGGAGGGCCCCCAGATACGCAGTATTTT
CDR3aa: CASPIAGGPPDTQYF

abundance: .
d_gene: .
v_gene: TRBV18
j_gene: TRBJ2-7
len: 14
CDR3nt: TGTGCCAGCTCACCTAGTACAGGCCCCGGGGAGCAGTACTTC
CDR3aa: CASSPSTGPGEQYF

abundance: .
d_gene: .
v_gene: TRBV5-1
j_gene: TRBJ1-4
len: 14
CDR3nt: TGCGCCAGCAGGGGACAAGCAACTAATGAAAAACTGTTTTTT
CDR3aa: CASRGQATNEKLFF

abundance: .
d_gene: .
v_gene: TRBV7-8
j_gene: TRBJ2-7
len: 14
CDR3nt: TGTGCCAGCAGCTTAGTGGAGGGTTGGACCGAGCAGTACTTC
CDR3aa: CASSLVEGWTEQYF

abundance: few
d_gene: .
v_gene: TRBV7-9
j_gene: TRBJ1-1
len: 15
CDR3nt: TGTGCCAGCAGCTCGGGGGGAGCCGAGAACACTGAAGCTTTCTTT
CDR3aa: CASSSGGAENTEAFF

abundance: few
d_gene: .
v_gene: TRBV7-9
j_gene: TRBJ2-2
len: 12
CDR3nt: TGTGCCAGCGTTAAGCCCTCCGGGGAGCTGTTTTTT
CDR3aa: CASVKPSGELFF

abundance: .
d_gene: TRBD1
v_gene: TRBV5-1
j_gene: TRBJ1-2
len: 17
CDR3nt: TGCGCCAGCAGCTCTACGACCGGGACAGGGTCGGACTATGGCTACACCTTC
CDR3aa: CASSSTTGTGSDYGYTF

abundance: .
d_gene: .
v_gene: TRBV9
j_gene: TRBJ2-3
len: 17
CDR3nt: TGTGCCAGCAGCGTAGGGGTCTCTCGGTCCTACACAGATACGCAGTATTTT
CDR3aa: CASSVGVSRSYTDTQYF

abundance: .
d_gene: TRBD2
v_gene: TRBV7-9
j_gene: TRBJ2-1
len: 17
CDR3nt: TGTGCCAGCAGCTCTAGCGGGGGGAAGTCGCGGCTGGGTGAGCAGTTCTTC
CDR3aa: CASSSSGGKSRLGEQFF

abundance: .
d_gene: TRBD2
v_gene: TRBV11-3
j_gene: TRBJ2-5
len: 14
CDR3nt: TGTGCCAGCAGCCCCGGACTAGCCGGAGAGACCCAGTACTTC
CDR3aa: CASSPGLAGETQYF

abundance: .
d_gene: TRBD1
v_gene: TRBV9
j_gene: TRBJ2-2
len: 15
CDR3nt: TGTGCCAGCAGCGCCCGGACAGGGTTCGCCGGGGAGCTGTTTTTT
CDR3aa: CASSARTGFAGELFF

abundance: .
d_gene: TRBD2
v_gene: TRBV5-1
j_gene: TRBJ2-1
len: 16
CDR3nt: TGCGCCAGCAGTTTCCCTAGCGGGGGCTCCTACAATGAGCAGTTCTTC
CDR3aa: CASSFPSGGSYNEQFF

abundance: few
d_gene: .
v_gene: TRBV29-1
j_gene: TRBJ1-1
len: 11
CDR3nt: TGCAGCGTTAGGAAGAACACTGAAGCTTTCTTT
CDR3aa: CSVRKNTEAFF

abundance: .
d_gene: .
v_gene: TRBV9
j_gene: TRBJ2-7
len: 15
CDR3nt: TGTGCCAGCAGCGCGACCACCGGAGGGTACTACGAGCAGTACTTC
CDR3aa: CASSATTGGYYEQYF

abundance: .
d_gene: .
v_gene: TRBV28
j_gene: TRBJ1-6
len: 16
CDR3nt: TGTGCCAGCAGTTTAGGGGCATATCACAGGAATTCACCCCTCCACTTT
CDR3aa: CASSLGAYHRNSPLHF

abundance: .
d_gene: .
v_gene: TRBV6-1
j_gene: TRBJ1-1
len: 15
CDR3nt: TGTGCCAGCAGTGACCCGCAAGGTGGGGGATCTGAAGCTTTCTTT
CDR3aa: CASSDPQGGGSEAFF

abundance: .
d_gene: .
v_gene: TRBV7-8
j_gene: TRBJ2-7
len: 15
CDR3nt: TGTGCCAGCAGCTTAGTACAGGCGTCCGCCTACGAGCAGTACTTC
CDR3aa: CASSLVQASAYEQYF

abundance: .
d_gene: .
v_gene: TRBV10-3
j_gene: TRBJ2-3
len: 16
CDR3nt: TGTGCCATCAGGCCAATGATCATGGCTAGCACTGATACGCAGTATTTT
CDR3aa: CAIRPMIMASTDTQYF

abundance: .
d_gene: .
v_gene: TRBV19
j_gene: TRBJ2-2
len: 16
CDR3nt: TGTGCCAGTAGTGCTCTCCGGGACTCGAACACCGGGGAGCTGTTTTTT
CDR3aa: CASSALRDSNTGELFF

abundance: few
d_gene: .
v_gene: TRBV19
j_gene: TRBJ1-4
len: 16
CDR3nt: TGTGCCAGTAGTATCGGAGTACAAGCAACTAATGAAAAACTGTTTTTT
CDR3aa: CASSIGVQATNEKLFF

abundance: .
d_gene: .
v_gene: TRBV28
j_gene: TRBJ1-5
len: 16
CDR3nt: TGTGCCAGCAGTTTATATTACGGAAGTTTTAATCAGCCCCAGCATTTT
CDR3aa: CASSLYYGSFNQPQHF

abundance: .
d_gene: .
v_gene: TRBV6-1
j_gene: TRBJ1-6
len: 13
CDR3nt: TGTGCCAGCAGTGAGGATTATAATTCACCCCTCCACTTT
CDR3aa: CASSEDYNSPLHF

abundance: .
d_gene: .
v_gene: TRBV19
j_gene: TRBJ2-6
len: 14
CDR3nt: TGTGCCAGTATCGCGAGGACTGGGGCCAACGTCCTGACTTTC
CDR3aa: CASIARTGANVLTF

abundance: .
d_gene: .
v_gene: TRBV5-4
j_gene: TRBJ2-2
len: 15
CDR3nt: TGTGCCACCCGGGCCCTCGGGGTGCGGACCGGGGAGCTGTTTTTT
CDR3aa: CATRALGVRTGELFF

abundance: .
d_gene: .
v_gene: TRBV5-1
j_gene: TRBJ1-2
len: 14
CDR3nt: TGCGCCAGCAGCTTGGATGGCAGGCTTTATGGCTACACCTTC
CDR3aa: CASSLDGRLYGYTF

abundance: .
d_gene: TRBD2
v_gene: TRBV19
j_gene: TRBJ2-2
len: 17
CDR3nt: TGTGCCAGTAGTATACTAGCGGGGGGGCCGGACACCGGGGAGCTGTTTTTT
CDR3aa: CASSILAGGPDTGELFF

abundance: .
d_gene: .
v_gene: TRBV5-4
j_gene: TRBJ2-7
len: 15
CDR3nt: TGTGCCAGCAGCCAAAAGGATAGGGGCGGCTACGAGCAGTACTTC
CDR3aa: CASSQKDRGGYEQYF

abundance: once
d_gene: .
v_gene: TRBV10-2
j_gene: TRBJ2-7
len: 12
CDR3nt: TGCGCCAGCAGTGACAGGGTGTACGAGCAGTACTTC
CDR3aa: CASSDRVYEQYF

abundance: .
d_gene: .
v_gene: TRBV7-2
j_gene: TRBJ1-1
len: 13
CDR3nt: TGTGCCAGCAGCCTTTTCAGGGGTACTGAAGCTTTCTTT
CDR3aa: CASSLFRGTEAFF

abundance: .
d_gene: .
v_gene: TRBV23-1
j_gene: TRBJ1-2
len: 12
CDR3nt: TGCGCCAGCAGTCACCGACTCGAGGGCTACACCTTC
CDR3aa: CASSHRLEGYTF

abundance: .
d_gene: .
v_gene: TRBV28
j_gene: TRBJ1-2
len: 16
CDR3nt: TGTGCCAGCACCTTTGGGGGCGCAGGAGGTAACTATGGCTACACCTTC
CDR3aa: CASTFGGAGGNYGYTF

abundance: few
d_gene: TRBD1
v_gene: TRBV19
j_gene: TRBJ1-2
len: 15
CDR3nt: TGTGCCAGTAGTATAACTGCAGGGGGGCACTATGGCTACACCTTC
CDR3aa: CASSITAGGHYGYTF

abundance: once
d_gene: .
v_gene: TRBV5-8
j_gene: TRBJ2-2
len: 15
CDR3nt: TGTGCCAGCAGCAGACAGAGTCTGAGGGTCCGGGAGCTGTTTTTT
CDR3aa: CASSRQSLRVRELFF

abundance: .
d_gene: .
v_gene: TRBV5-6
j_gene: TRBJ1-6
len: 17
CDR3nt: TGTGCCAGCAGCTTGTTGGGGGGTGAGGGTTACGATTCACCCCTCCACTTT
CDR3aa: CASSLLGGEGYDSPLHF

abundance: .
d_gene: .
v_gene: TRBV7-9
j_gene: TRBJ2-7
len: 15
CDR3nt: TGTGCCAGCAGACCAAAACAGGGTTCGGGGCACGAGCAGTACTTC
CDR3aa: CASRPKQGSGHEQYF

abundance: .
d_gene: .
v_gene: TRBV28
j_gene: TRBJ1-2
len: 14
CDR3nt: TGTGCCAGCAGTCCCGTGGGGAGACTCTATGGCTACACCTTC
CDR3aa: CASSPVGRLYGYTF

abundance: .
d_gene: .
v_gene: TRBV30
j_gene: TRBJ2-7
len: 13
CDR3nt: TGTGCCTGGAGTCCACTGAGCAGGGACGAGCAGTACTTC
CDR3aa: CAWSPLSRDEQYF

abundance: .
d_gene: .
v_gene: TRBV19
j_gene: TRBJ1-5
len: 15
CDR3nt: TGTGCCAGTAGCAGGGACATCCGTCACAATCAGCCCCAGCATTTT
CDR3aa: CASSRDIRHNQPQHF

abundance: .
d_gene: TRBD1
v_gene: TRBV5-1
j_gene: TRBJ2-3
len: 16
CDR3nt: TGCGCCAGCAGCTTAGGGGACAGGGGGAGGCCAGATACGCAGTATTTT
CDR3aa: CASSLGDRGRPDTQYF

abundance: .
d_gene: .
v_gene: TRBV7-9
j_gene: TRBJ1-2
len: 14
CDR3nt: TGTGCCAGCAGCTTAACAGGTCCCAACTATGGCTACACCTTC
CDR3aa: CASSLTGPNYGYTF

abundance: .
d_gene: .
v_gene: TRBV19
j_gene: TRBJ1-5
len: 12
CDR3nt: TGTGCCAGTAGTAGCACCTATCAGCCCCAGCATTTT
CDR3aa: CASSSTYQPQHF

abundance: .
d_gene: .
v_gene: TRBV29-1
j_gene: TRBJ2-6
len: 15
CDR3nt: TGCAGCGTTGGTGACGGAAGCTCTGGGGCCAACGTCCTGACTTTC
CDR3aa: CSVGDGSSGANVLTF

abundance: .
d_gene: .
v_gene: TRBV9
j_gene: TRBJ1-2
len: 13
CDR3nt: TGTGCCAGCAGTTGGGACGATACCGGTGGCTACACCTTC
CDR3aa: CASSWDDTGGYTF

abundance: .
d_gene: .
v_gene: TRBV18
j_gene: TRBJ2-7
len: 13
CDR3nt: TGTGCCAGCTCGTTACGTGGGGGCTACGAGCAGTACTTC
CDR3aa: CASSLRGGYEQYF

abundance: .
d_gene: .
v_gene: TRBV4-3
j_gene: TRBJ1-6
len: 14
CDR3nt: TGCGCCAGCAGCCAAGACGGCCTAAATTCACCCCTCCACTTT
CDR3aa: CASSQDGLNSPLHF

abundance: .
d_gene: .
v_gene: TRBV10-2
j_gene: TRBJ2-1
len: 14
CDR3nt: TGCGCCAGTTCACTAGCTTGGTTTAACGATGAGCAGTTCTTC
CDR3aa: CASSLAWFNDEQFF

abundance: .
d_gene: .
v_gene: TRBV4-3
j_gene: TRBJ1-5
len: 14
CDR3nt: TGCGCCAGCAGCCAACACAGGTATAATCAGCCCCAGCATTTT
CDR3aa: CASSQHRYNQPQHF

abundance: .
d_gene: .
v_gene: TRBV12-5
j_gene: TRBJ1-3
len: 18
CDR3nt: TGTGCTAGTGGTTTGGTACGACTCCAGGGAAGCTCTGGAAACACCATATATTTT
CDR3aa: CASGLVRLQGSSGNTIYF

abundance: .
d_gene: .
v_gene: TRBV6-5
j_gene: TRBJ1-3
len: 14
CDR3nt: TGTGCCAGCAGTCCAGACCTCTCTGGAAACACCATATATTTT
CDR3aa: CASSPDLSGNTIYF

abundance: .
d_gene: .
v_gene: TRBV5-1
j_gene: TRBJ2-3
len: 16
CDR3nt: TGCGCCAGCAGCTTGGTCCCCGACTACACCCCAGATACGCAGTATTTT
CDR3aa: CASSLVPDYTPDTQYF

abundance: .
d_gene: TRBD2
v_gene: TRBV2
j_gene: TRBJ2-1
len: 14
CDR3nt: TGTGCCAGACGAGCGGGGGGTTATTACAATGAGCAGTTCTTC
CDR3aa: CARRAGGYYNEQFF

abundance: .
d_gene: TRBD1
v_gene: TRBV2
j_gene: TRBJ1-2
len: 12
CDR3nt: TGTGCCAGCAGGGGTCAGGGGGGAGGCTACACCTTC
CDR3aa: CASRGQGGGYTF

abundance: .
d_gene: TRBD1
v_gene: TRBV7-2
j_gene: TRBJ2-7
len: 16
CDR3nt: TGTGCCAGCAGCCCGACGAGACAGGGGGTCTCCTACGAGCAGTACTTC
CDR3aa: CASSPTRQGVSYEQYF

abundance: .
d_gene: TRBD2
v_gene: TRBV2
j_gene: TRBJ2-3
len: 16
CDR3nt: TGTGCCAGCCGTCGAGCGGGAGGGCCCGTCACAGATACGCAGTATTTT
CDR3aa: CASRRAGGPVTDTQYF

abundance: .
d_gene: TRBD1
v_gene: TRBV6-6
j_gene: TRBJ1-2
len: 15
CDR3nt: TGTGCCAGCAGTTACCCCGGACAGGGACAGTATGGCTACACCTTC
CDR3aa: CASSYPGQGQYGYTF

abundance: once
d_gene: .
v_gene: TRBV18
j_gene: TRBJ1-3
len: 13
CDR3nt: TGTGCCAGCTCAGCATCAGAGCGAAACACCATATATTTT
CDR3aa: CASSASERNTIYF

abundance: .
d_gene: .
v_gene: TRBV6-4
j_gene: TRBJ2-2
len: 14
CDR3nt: TGTGCCAGCAGTGGGACCAGCGAGGCCGGGGAGCTGTTTTTT
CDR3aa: CASSGTSEAGELFF

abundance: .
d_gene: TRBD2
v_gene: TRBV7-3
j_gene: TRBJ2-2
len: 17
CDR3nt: TGTGCCAGCAGCCCGACAGCGGGAGGGCCATCTCCCGGGGAGCTGTTTTTT
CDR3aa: CASSPTAGGPSPGELFF

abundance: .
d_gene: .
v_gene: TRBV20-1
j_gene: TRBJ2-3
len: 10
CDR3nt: TGCAGTGCTAGAAGAGATACGCAGTATTTT
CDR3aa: CSARRDTQYF

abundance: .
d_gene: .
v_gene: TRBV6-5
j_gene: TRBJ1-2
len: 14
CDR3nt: TGTGCCAGCAGCCCCAGTAAGCGCATCCATGGCTACACCTTC
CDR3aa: CASSPSKRIHGYTF